This T cell receptor beta chain was recorded in a study of T cells in localized non-small cell lung cancer. Only in-frame clones appear in the TCRdb table, and some are missing; sequencing was by immunoSEQ multiplex PCR. Of roughly 27,000 clones in the sample, about 90% are singletons; the top ten hold approximately 3.9%. The clonotype comes from a woman aged 35-75 years with stage III lung adenocarcinoma. Sequencing used peripheral blood mononuclear cells, obtained before any cancer treatment.

The CDR3 is CASSSGVELGANVLTF. DNA for the CDR3: TGTGCCAGCAGCTCAGGGGTTGAACTTGGGGCCAACGTCCTGACTTTC. This rearrangement joins TRBV7-8 to TRBJ2-6; D might be TRBD1 (6 bases). Trimming shortened V by 4 bases and J by 3 bases, and 13 bases separated the two germline ends. Germline loops: CDR1 SGHVS, CDR2 FQNEAQ. The CDR3 runs to 16 residues.